This TCR beta chain was retrieved from a study of post-analysis software for immune sequencing data. CDR3 length: 13 residues. Germline V lookup: CDR1 DFQATT, CDR2 SNEGSKA (reference sequence). Trimming took off 3 bases at V and 2 bases at J, with 11 bases between the two ends. Note on this clonotype: The antigen remains unidentified.

Each TCR beta cDNA library carried unique molecular identifiers. TCRdb recomputed calls from the PCR reads with MiXCR, one row per CDR3 protein. The table includes roughly 730,000 distinct CDR3 sequences, 30% detected once. Study results and caveats: When the samples were clustered directly with F measure, those that had been prepared in the same batch showed strong co-clustering. When patients were compared with controls, a handful of TRBV segments were more frequent, TRBV5-6, TRBV5-1 and TRBV20-1 among them.

This clonotype was sampled from a girl aged 5 to 17 with multiple sclerosis. The gene calls are TRBV20-1 and TRBJ2-7, with a tentative D call TRBD1 (6 bases). Sample: blood. The CDR3 loop is CSASRDTPYEQYF. The CDR3 DNA reads TGCAGTGCTAGTAGGGACACACCCTACGAGCAGTACTTC.